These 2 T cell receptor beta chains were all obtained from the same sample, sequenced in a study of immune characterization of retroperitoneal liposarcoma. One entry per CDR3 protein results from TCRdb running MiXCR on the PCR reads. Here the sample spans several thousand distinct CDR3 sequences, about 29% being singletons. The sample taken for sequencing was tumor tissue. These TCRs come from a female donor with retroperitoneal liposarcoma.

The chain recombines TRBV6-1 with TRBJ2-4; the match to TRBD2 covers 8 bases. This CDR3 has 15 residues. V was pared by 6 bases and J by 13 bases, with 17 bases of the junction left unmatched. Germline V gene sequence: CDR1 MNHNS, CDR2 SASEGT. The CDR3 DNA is TGTGCCAGCAGACCTGAAGCGGGAGTAACAAATGAGCAGTACTTC. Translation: CASRPEAGVTNEQYF.

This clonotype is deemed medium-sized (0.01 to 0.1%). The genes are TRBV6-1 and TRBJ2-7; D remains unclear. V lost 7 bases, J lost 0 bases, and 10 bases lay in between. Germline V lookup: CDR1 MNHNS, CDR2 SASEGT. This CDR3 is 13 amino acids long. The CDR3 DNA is TGTGCCAGCATACAGAAGAGCTCCTACGAGCAGTACTTC. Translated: CASIQKSSYEQYF.